This T cell receptor beta chain was identified in a study of blood T cell repertoires in COVID-19. Turning to the study itself: PBMCs, B-cell-depleted T cells, or T cells provided the cDNA or gDNA that made up the material.

Original analysis: For nucleated cells, counts were estimated from reference gene primer amplification. Assay: immunoSEQ multiplex PCR; the TCRdb copy retains only in-frame clones and omits some. V, J and clone size are those of that table, while D and trimming were read from the DNA. The sample consists of roughly 310,000 clones, around nine tenths of them appearing once. The CDR3 length is 15 residues. Between the trimmed V and J ends, which lost 3 bases and 4 bases, there was a span of 13 bases. The V gene's germline CDR1 is MGHRA and CDR2 YSYEKL. The source is a woman in her thirties or forties who had recovered from COVID-19. V is TRBV4-1 and J is TRBJ1-3; a weak D match, TRBD1 (6 bases). Sequencing used PBMCs or T cells enriched from blood (not recorded which). The CDR3: CASSQLTGRGNTIYF. The CDR3 DNA is TGCGCCAGCAGCCAGTTGACAGGACGGGGAAACACCATATATTTT.